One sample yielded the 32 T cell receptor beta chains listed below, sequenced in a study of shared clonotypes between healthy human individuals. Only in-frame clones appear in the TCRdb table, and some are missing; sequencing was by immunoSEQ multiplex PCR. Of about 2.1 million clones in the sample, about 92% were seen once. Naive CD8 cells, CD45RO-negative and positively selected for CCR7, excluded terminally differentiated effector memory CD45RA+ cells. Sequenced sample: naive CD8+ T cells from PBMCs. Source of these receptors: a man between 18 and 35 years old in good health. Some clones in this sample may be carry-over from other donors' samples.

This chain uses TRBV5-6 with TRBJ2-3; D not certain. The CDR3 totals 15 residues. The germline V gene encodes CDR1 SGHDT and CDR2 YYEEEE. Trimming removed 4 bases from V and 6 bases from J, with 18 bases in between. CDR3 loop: CASSLPGPTADTQYF. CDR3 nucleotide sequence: TGTGCCAGCAGCCTACCGGGCCCCACGGCCGATACGCAGTATTTT.

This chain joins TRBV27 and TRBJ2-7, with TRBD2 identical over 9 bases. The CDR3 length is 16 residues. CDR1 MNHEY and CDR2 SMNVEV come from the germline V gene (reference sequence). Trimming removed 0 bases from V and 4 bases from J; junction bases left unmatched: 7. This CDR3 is CASSLSVAGVPYEQYF. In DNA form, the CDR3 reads TGTGCCAGCAGTTTATCAGTAGCGGGAGTTCCGTACGAGCAGTACTTC.

CDR3 residues: CASKRAGYTGELFF. CDR3 in DNA: TGTGCCAGCAAGCGGGCGGGATACACCGGGGAGCTGTTTTTT. The chain is built from TRBV27 and TRBJ2-2; TRBD2 is a possible D gene (6 bases). The V gene lost 7 bases and the J gene lost 3 bases, with 12 bases spanning the gap. The CDR3 loop spans 14 amino acids. Looked up from germline, CDR1 is MNHEY and CDR2 is SMNVEV (reference sequence).

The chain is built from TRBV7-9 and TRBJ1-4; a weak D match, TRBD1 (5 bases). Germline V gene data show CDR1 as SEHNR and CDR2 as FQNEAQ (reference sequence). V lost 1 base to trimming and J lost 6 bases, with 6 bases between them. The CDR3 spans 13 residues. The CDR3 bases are TGTGCCAGCAGCTTAGGGGGGTATGAAAAACTGTTTTTT. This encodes CASSLGGYEKLFF.

The CDR3 loop reads CASSSTLVTEAFF. In DNA, the CDR3 is TGTGCCAGCAGTAGCACACTGGTGACTGAAGCTTTCTTT. This sequence joins TRBV6-5 and TRBJ1-1; D is undetermined. Trimming shortened V by 5 bases and J by 5 bases, and 12 bases separated the two germline ends. This CDR3 is built from 13 residues. CDR1 MNHEY and CDR2 SVGAGI come from the germline V gene.

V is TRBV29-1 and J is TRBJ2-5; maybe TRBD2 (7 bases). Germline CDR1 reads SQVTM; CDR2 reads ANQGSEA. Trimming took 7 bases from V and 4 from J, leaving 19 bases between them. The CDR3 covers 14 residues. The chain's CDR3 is CSGMGGALVETQYF. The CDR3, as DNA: TGCAGCGGGATGGGGGGGGCTCTCGTAGAGACCCAGTACTTC.

The CDR3 nucleotides read TGTGCCAGCAGCTTAGATACCGGCAGCGTCGAGCAGTTCTTC. Protein: CASSLDTGSVEQFF. The V gene is TRBV11-2, the J gene TRBJ2-1; D uncertain. V was cut by 0 bases and J by 10 bases, with 13 bases left in between. CDR3 length: 14 residues. Germline lookup yields CDR1 SGHAT and CDR2 FQNNGV.

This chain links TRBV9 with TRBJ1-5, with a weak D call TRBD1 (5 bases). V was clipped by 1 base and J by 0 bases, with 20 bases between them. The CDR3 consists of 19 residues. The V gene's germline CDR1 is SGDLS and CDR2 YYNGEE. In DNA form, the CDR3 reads TGTGCCAGCAGCGTAATAATTGGGGCAGGACCATATAGCAATCAGCCCCAGCATTTT. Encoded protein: CASSVIIGAGPYSNQPQHF.

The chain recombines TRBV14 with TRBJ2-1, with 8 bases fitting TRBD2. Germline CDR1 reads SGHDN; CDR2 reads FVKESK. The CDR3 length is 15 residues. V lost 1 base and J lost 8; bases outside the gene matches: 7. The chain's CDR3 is CASSQASGFVHEQFF. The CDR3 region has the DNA TGTGCCAGCAGCCAAGCTAGCGGGTTTGTCCATGAGCAGTTCTTC. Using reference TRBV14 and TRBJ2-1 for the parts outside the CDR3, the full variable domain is EAGVTQFPSHSVIEKGQTVTLRCDPISGHDNLYWYRRVMGKEIKFLLHFVKESKQDESGMPNNRFLAERTGGTYSTLKVQPAELEDSGVYFCASSQASGFVHEQFFGPGTRLTVL.

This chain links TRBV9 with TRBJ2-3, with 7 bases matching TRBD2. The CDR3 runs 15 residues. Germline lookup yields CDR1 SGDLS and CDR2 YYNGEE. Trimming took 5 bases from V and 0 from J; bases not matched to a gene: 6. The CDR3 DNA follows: TGTGCCAGCAGGAGAAGCGGGACTAGCACAGATACGCAGTATTTT. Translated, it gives CASRRSGTSTDTQYF.

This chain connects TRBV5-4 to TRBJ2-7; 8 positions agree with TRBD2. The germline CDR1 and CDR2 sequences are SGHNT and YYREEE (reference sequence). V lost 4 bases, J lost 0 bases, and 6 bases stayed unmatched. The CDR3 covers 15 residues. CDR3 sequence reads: CASSPFRGGSYEQYF. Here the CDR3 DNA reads TGTGCCAGCAGCCCTTTTCGGGGGGGCTCCTACGAGCAGTACTTC.

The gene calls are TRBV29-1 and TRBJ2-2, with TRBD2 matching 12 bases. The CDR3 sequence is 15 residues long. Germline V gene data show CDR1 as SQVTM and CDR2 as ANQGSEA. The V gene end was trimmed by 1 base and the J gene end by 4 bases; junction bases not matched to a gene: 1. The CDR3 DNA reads TGCAGCGTTGAAGGACTAGCGGGAGTCACCGGGGAGCTGTTTTTT. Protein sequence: CSVEGLAGVTGELFF.

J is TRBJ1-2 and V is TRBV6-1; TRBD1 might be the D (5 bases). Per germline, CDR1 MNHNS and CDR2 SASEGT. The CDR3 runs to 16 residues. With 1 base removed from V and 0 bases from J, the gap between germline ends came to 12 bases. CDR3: CASSEVRDGPNYGYTF. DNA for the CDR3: TGTGCCAGCAGTGAAGTCAGGGATGGACCTAACTATGGCTACACCTTC.

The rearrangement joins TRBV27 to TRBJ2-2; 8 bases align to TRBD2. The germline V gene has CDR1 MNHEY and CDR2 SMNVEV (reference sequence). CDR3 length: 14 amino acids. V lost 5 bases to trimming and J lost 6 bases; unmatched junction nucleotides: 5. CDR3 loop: CASSTGTRAGELFF. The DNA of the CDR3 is TGTGCCAGCAGTACCGGGACTAGAGCCGGGGAGCTGTTTTTT.

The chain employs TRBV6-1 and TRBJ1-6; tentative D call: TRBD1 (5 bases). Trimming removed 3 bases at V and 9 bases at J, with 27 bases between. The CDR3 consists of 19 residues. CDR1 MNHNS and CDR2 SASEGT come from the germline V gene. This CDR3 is CASSDPGYLSGREGSPLHF. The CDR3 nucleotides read TGTGCCAGCAGTGATCCGGGGTATCTATCGGGACGGGAGGGTTCACCCCTCCACTTT.

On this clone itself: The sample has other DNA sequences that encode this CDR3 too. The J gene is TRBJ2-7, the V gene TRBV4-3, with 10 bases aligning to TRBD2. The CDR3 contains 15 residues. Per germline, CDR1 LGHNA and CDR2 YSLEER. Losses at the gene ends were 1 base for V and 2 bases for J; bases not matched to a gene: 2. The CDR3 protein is CASSQGLAGTYEQYF. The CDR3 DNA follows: TGCGCCAGCAGCCAAGGACTAGCGGGCACCTACGAGCAGTACTTC.

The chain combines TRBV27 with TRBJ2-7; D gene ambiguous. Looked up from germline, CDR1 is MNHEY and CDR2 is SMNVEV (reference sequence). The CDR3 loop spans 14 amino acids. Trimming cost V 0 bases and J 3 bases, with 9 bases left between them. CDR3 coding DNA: TGTGCCAGCAGTTTATCGGACGGTGTCTACGAGCAGTACTTC. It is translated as CASSLSDGVYEQYF.

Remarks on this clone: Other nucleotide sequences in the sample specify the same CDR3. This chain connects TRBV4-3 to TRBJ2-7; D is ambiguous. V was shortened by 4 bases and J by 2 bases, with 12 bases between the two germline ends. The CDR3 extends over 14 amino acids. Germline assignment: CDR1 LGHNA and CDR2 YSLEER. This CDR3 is CASSPSSGTYEQYF. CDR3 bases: TGCGCCAGCAGCCCTAGTAGTGGAACCTACGAGCAGTACTTC.

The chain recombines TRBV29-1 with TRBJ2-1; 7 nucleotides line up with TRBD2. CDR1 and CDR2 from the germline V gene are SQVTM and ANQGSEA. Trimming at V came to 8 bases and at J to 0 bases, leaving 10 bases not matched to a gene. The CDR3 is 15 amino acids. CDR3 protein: CSLRLASSSYNEQFF. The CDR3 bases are TGCAGCCTAAGACTAGCTTCTAGCTCCTACAATGAGCAGTTCTTC.

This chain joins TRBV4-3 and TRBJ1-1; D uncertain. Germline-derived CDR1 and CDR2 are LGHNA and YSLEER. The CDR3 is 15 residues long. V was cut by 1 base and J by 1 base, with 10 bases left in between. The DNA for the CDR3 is TGCGCCAGCAGCCAAGCCCTCGTAGGGAACACTGAAGCTTTCTTT. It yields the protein CASSQALVGNTEAFF.

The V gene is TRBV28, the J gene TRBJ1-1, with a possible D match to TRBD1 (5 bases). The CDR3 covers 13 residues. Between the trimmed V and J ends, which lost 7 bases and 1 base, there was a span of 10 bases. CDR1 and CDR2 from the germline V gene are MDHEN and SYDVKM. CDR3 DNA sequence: TGTGCCAGCATCAATGGACAGAACACTGAAGCTTTCTTT. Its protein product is CASINGQNTEAFF.

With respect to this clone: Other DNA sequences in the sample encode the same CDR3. The CDR3 nucleotides read TGTGCCAGCAGTTACCTGGGTACCGGGGAGCTGTTTTTT. As protein: CASSYLGTGELFF. V gene TRBV6-6 combines with J gene TRBJ2-2, with D unclear. Germline V gives CDR1 MNHNY, CDR2 SVGAGI (reference sequence). V lost 2 bases and J lost 5, with 6 bases in between. The CDR3 is 13 residues long.

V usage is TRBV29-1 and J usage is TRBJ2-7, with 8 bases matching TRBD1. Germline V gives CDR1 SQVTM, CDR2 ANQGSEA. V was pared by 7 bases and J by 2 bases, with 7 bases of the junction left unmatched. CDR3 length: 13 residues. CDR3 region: CSAWDRTTYEQYF. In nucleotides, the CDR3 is TGCAGCGCCTGGGACAGGACAACCTACGAGCAGTACTTC.

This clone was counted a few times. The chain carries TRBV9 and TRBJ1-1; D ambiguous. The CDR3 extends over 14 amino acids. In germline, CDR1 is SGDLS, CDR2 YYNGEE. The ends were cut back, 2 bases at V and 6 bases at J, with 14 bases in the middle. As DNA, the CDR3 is TGTGCCAGCAGCGTGAAAGGATTTGAGGCTGAAGCTTTCTTT. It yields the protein CASSVKGFEAEAFF.

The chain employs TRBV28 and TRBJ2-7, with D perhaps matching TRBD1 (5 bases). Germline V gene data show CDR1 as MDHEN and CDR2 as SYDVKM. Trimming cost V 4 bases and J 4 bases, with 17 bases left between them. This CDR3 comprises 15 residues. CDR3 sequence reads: CASSSPVGPTYEQYF. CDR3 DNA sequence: TGTGCCAGCAGTTCCCCGGTGGGGCCTACGTACGAGCAGTACTTC.

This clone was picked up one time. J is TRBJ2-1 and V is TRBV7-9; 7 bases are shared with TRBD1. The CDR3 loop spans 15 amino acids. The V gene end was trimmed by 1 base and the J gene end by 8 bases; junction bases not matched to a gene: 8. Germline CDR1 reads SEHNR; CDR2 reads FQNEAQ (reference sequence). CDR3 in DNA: TGTGCCAGCAGCTTAGTTGCAGGGGGAATCCATGAGCAGTTCTTC. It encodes CASSLVAGGIHEQFF.

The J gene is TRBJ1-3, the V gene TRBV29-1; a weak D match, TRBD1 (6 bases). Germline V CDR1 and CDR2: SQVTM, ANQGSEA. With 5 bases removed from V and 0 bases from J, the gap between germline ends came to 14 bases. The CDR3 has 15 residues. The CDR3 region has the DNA TGCAGCGTTACAGGGATACCTTCCTCTGGAAACACCATATATTTT. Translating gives CSVTGIPSSGNTIYF.

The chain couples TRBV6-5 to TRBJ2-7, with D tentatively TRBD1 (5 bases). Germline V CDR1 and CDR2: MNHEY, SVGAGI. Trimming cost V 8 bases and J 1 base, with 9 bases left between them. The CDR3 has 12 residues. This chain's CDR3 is CASASGSYEQYF. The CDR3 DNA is TGTGCCAGCGCCTCAGGGTCCTACGAGCAGTACTTC.

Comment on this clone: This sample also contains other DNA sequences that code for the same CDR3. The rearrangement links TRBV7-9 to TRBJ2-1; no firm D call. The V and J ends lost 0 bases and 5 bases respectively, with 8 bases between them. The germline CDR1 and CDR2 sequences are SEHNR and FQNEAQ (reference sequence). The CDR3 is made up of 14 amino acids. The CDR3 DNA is TGTGCCAGCAGCTTAGCCGGACCCCACAATGAGCAGTTCTTC. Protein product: CASSLAGPHNEQFF.

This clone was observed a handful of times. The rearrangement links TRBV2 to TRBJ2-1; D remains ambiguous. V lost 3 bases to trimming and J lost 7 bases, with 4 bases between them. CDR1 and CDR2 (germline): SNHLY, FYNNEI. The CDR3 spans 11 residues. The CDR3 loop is CASSDRNEQFF. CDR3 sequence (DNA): TGTGCCAGCAGTGATAGAAATGAGCAGTTCTTC.

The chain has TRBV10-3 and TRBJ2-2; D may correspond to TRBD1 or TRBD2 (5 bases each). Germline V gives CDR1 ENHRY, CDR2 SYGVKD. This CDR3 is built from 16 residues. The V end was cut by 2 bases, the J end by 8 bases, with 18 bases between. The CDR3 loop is CAISEESPAWGGELFF. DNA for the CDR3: TGTGCCATCAGTGAGGAGTCTCCAGCGTGGGGGGGGGAGCTGTTTTTT.

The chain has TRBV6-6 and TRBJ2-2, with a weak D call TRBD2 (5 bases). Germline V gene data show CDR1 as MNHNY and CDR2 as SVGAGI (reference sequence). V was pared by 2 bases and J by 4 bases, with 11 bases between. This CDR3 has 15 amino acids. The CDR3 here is CASSYVIRGTGELFF. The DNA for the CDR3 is TGTGCCAGCAGTTACGTAATACGGGGCACCGGGGAGCTGTTTTTT.